The 24 T cell receptor beta chains listed next were all sequenced from one sample in a study of monozygotic twins with inflammatory bowel disease. TCRdb reprocessed the 5' RACE reads; each CDR3 protein has one entry and no DNA is given. The sample holds around 99,000 distinct CDR3 sequences. The sample taken for sequencing was blood. Receptor source: a human donor with ulcerative colitis or Crohn's disease, or a healthy co-twin of an affected twin (not recorded which).

The V call is TRBV5-1, the J call TRBJ2-7; the TCRdb call, TRBD2, lacks DNA for checking. Per the germline V gene, CDR1 is SGHRS and CDR2 is YFSETQ. The length of the CDR3 is 12 residues. The CDR3 reads CASIGEGYEQYF. The full variable domain, in which reference TRBV5-1 and TRBJ2-7 provide the parts outside the CDR3, is KAGVTQTPRYLIKTRGQQVTLSCSPISGHRSVSWYQQTPGQGLQFLFEYFSETQRNKGNFPGRFSGRQFSNSRSEMNVSTLELGDSALYLCASIGEGYEQYFGPGTRLTVT.

The J gene is TRBJ1-1, the V gene TRBV6-6. CDR1 is MNHNY, CDR2 SVGAGI, per germline (reference sequence). The CDR3 totals 14 residues. Here the CDR3 reads CASMEEMMNTEAFF.

The rearrangement joins TRBV28 to TRBJ2-1; TCRdb returns TRBD1, unconfirmable since there is no DNA. This CDR3 has 17 amino acids. CDR1 and CDR2 from the germline V gene are MDHEN and SYDVKM. This chain's CDR3 is CASSLRQPPEQGNEQFF.

This chain uses TRBV9 with TRBJ1-3. This CDR3 is 16 amino acids long. Germline CDR1 reads SGDLS; CDR2 reads YYNGEE. The CDR3: CASSISDVPLGNTIYF.

V is TRBV3-1 and J is TRBJ1-5. The V gene's germline CDR1 is LGHDT and CDR2 YNNKEL (reference sequence). The CDR3 contains 14 residues. The CDR3: CASSQGGGNQPQHF.

V and J are TRBV12-3 or TRBV12-4 and TRBJ1-4; with no DNA, the TCRdb D assignment of TRBD1 cannot be verified. The CDR3 is 14 amino acids. The CDR3 here is CASSRTPRGEKLFF.

The gene calls are TRBV29-1 and TRBJ2-7; TCRdb names TRBD2, which stays unverified in the absence of DNA. There are 13 residues in the CDR3. Germline V gene lookup returns CDR1 SQVTM and CDR2 ANQGSEA. The chain's CDR3 is CSVEKASRYEQYF.

CDR3 residues: CASSIGASGSYEQFF. The chain couples TRBV9 to TRBJ2-1; TCRdb names TRBD2, which stays unverified in the absence of DNA. Germline V gene sequence: CDR1 SGDLS, CDR2 YYNGEE. The CDR3 spans 15 residues.

This chain connects TRBV7-2 to TRBJ2-5; the TCRdb call, TRBD2, lacks DNA for checking. Looked up from germline, CDR1 is SGHTA and CDR2 is FQGNSA. CDR3 length: 14 amino acids. The CDR3 is CASSRGGLQETQYF.

The chain is built from TRBV5-1 and TRBJ1-1. There are 13 residues in the CDR3. Germline lookup yields CDR1 SGHRS and CDR2 YFSETQ. The CDR3 sequence is CASSWGVNTEAFF.

V and J are TRBV5-1 and TRBJ1-5. The germline CDR1 and CDR2 sequences are SGHRS and YFSETQ. The CDR3 totals 14 residues. The CDR3 sequence: CASSLGDLDQPQHF. Supplemented by reference TRBV5-1 and TRBJ1-5, the full variable domain reads KAGVTQTPRYLIKTRGQQVTLSCSPISGHRSVSWYQQTPGQGLQFLFEYFSETQRNKGNFPGRFSGRQFSNSRSEMNVSTLELGDSALYLCASSLGDLDQPQHFGDGTRLSIL.

The chain joins TRBV7-9 to TRBJ1-2; TCRdb gives TRBD1 as the D gene, but with no DNA this cannot be confirmed. Germline assignment: CDR1 SEHNR and CDR2 FQNEAQ (reference sequence). This CDR3 comprises 12 residues. CDR3 amino acids: CASSPRGAGYTF.

The chain joins TRBV29-1 to TRBJ2-1; TCRdb's D call of TRBD1 is untestable without DNA. Germline V gene sequence: CDR1 SQVTM, CDR2 ANQGSEA. The CDR3 is 12 amino acids. The chain's CDR3 is CSVAGWRGEQFF.

The chain carries TRBV20-1 and TRBJ2-5; the TRBD1 assignment by TCRdb is unverifiable without DNA. CDR3 length: 17 amino acids. Germline CDR1 reads DFQATT; CDR2 reads SNEGSKA (reference sequence). The CDR3 sequence: CSARDFVASSPLRDQYF.

The chain links TRBV5-1 to TRBJ2-1; TCRdb outputs TRBD1, but without DNA this stays unchecked. CDR1 is SGHRS and CDR2 is YFSETQ in the germline V gene. The CDR3 extends over 14 amino acids. The CDR3 here is CASSEDRGDNEQFF.

The genes are TRBV6-5 and TRBJ1-2; checking the TCRdb D call of TRBD1 is not possible without DNA. This CDR3 spans 15 amino acids. Germline CDR1 is MNHEY and CDR2 is SVGAGI. CDR3 sequence: CASSYSIDRGYGYTF.

CDR3: CSWGERYEQYF. V is TRBV20-1 and J is TRBJ2-7; checking the TCRdb D call of TRBD1 is not possible without DNA. Germline V gives CDR1 DFQATT, CDR2 SNEGSKA (reference sequence). The CDR3 runs 11 residues.

The gene calls are TRBV20-1 and TRBJ2-7. The CDR3 is 13 residues long. Germline values: CDR1 DFQATT, CDR2 SNEGSKA (reference sequence). This chain's CDR3 is CSARKIPTYEQYF.

The chain combines TRBV19 with TRBJ2-1; TCRdb proposes TRBD2, but this gene call is untestable without DNA. This CDR3 is 15 amino acids long. The germline CDR1 and CDR2 sequences are LNHDA and SQIVND (reference sequence). CDR3 sequence reads: CASTLLAGGPDEQFF.

This rearrangement joins TRBV7-9 to TRBJ1-2; the D call from TCRdb, TRBD1, cannot be confirmed without DNA. The length of the CDR3 is 14 residues. Germline assignment: CDR1 SEHNR and CDR2 FQNEAQ (reference sequence). The CDR3: CASSLVGHSYGYTF.

The chain has TRBV5-6 and TRBJ2-7; TCRdb lists TRBD1, though no DNA is available to test this call. The CDR3 length is 15 residues. Germline V gives CDR1 SGHDT, CDR2 YYEEEE. The CDR3 here is CASSLSTGGFYEQYF. Drawing the rest from reference TRBV5-6 and TRBJ2-7, the complete variable domain is DAGVTQSPTHLIKTRGQQVTLRCSPKSGHDTVSWYQQALGQGPQFIFQYYEEEERQRGNFPDRFSGHQFPNYSSELNVNALLLGDSALYLCASSLSTGGFYEQYFGPGTRLTVT.

This sequence joins TRBV7-2 and TRBJ2-7. Germline loops: CDR1 SGHTA, CDR2 FQGNSA. This CDR3 has 13 amino acids. CDR3 residues: CASSLGHSYEQYF.

The genes are TRBV2 and TRBJ2-3; the D call from TCRdb, TRBD2, cannot be confirmed without DNA. Germline V gene data show CDR1 as SNHLY and CDR2 as FYNNEI. The CDR3 sequence is 18 residues long. CDR3: CASRARVAGPSSTDTQYF.

The gene calls are TRBV14 and TRBJ2-7; the D call from TCRdb, TRBD2, cannot be confirmed without DNA. Looked up from germline, CDR1 is SGHDN and CDR2 is FVKESK. This CDR3 has 15 amino acids. This CDR3 is CASSQLRSPLYEQYF.